The subject of this entry is one T cell receptor (beta chain). This clone was observed many times. Its antigen is still unknown. Per-base qualities were not stored, and no clone one base away is much larger. The data were taken from a study of metastatic and nonmetastatic thyroid tumors (dated by TCRdb to the early 2020s). At the level of the whole study: The researchers compared repertoires between peripheral blood samples and tumor or nodule tissue samples from patients with malignant or benign thyroid disease.

Library construction relied on PCR. Instrument used: Illumina HiSeq 4000. High-throughput sequencing was used to profile the CDR3 region of the TCR beta-chain in every patient. In the authors' own workflow: The researchers built a classifier to tell apart papillary thyroid cancer patients with distant metastasis, based on CDR3 differences among clinicopathological groups. To measure repertoire diversity the researchers used the Shannon index, while the Morisita-Horn index served to gauge how similar the tumor and blood repertoires were. TCRdb reran the public reads through fastp at Q25 and MiXCR, keeping productive beta chains. The V and J calls shown here were made by TCRdb, not taken from the authors' results. Counted in this sample were over 70,000 clones; about 17% of them appeared once. The top ten hold about 13% of the sample. Before undergoing thyroid surgery, none of the patients had been given any kind of treatment. Using T-cell receptor beta sequencing, the study looked back at clinical samples from patients collected from the early 2010s to the late 2010s.

The cysteine opens and the phenylalanine closes a CDR3 of 17 amino acids. The kept DNA is CDR3 alone, 51 bases in frame from the first base. Trimming costs V 5 bases and J 4 bases, and their ends lie 21 bases apart. The investigation overall reported the following: In both blood and tumor samples, TCR beta diversity was reported to be significantly higher in malignant tumors than in benign nodules.

The sequenced sample was blood. This receptor chain uses TRBV12-3 or TRBV12-4 and TRBJ2-1, with an unclear D gene assignment. This clonotype originated in a female donor with papillary thyroid cancer or a benign thyroid nodule (not recorded which). Some clones in this sample may be carry-over from other donors' samples. The nucleotide sequence reads as follows: TGTGCCAGCAGTCCGATCCGGCAGCCAGCGAGGTACAATGAGCAGTTCTTC. It translates as CASSPIRQPARYNEQFF.